These 16 T cell receptor beta chains share one sample of origin, sequenced in a study of shared clonotypes between healthy human individuals. Profiling relied on immunoSEQ multiplex PCR, and the TCRdb table lists in-frame clones only, not all of them. The table shows 300,000 or so clones, with around 72% occurring only once. Specimen: memory CD4+ T cells sorted from blood. Subset specified: CD45RA-negative fraction. The source is a man in his thirties or forties in good health.

This chain links TRBV7-9 with TRBJ1-5; 8 bases are a match to TRBD1. The V segment lost 5 bases and the J segment 6 bases; nucleotides outside the gene matches: 6. CDR1 SEHNR and CDR2 FQNEAQ come from the germline V gene (reference sequence). This CDR3 is built from 14 residues. CDR3 sequence reads: CASSTRGQRQPQHF. DNA of the CDR3: TGTGCCAGCAGCACCAGGGGGCAACGTCAGCCCCAGCATTTT.

This clone was detected a few times. The V call is TRBV30, the J call TRBJ2-1, with D perhaps TRBD2 (5 bases). The V end lost 0 bases, the J end lost 5 bases, and 14 bases lay between the germline ends. The CDR3 is 15 residues long. Per the germline V gene, CDR1 is GTSNPN and CDR2 is SVGIG (reference sequence). The CDR3 reads CAWSVRGHLDNEQFF. The CDR3 DNA reads TGTGCCTGGAGTGTACGCGGGCATTTGGACAATGAGCAGTTCTTC.

The CDR3, as DNA: TGCGCCAGCAGCTTTGGCCGAGCCCGCGGGGCACACTCCTACAATGAGCAGTTCTTC. Translating it yields CASSFGRARGAHSYNEQFF. The chain combines TRBV5-1 with TRBJ2-1, with a tentative D call TRBD2 (6 bases). In germline, CDR1 is SGHRS, CDR2 YFSETQ. Trimming stripped 2 bases from V and 0 bases from J, with 21 bases between. The CDR3 is 19 amino acids.

The V and J genes are TRBV5-6 and TRBJ1-5; D is uncertain. Germline lookup yields CDR1 SGHDT and CDR2 YYEEEE. V was shortened by 0 bases and J by 0 bases, with 7 bases between the two germline ends. The CDR3 spans 15 residues. CDR3 sequence (DNA): TGTGCCAGCAGCTTGGGTCAGTTTAGCAATCAGCCCCAGCATTTT. Protein sequence: CASSLGQFSNQPQHF.

The chain uses TRBV6-4 and TRBJ2-6; D unresolved. CDR1 and CDR2 (germline): MRHNA, SNTAGT. Trimming took 5 bases from V and 7 from J, leaving 21 bases between them. CDR3 length: 17 residues. CDR3 DNA: TGTGCCAGCAGTAGGTCCCTCTCTAAGCACCCAGCCAACGTCCTGACTTTC. Translation gives CASSRSLSKHPANVLTF.

The V call is TRBV5-1, the J call TRBJ2-7; D may be TRBD1 (5 bases). Germline values: CDR1 SGHRS, CDR2 YFSETQ. Trimming pared 4 bases from V and 2 bases from J, leaving 22 bases between. The CDR3 length is 17 residues. The CDR3 region has the DNA TGCGCCAGCAGCCCTGGTCCCCGCAGGGCAAACCCCTACGAGCAGTACTTC. Translation: CASSPGPRRANPYEQYF.

The chain couples TRBV14 to TRBJ2-6, with TRBD1 as a possible D gene (5 bases). Germline CDR1 is SGHDN and CDR2 is FVKESK. The CDR3 extends over 18 amino acids. The V end lost 6 bases, the J end lost 0 bases, and 18 bases lay between the germline ends. CDR3 region: CASSPPEGAISGANVLTF. As DNA, the CDR3 is TGTGCCAGCAGTCCTCCCGAAGGGGCGATCTCTGGGGCCAACGTCCTGACTTTC.

The rearrangement joins TRBV30 to TRBJ2-1; a possible D gene is TRBD2 (5 bases). The V and J ends lost 3 bases and 9 bases respectively, with 18 bases between them. The CDR3 extends over 14 amino acids. Germline CDR1 reads GTSNPN; CDR2 reads SVGIG (reference sequence). Here the CDR3 DNA reads TGTGCCTGGAGCCGGGGTTCGTATACTGGTGAGCAGTTCTTC. Translation: CAWSRGSYTGEQFF. The whole variable domain, remainder taken from reference TRBV30 and TRBJ2-1, is SQTIHQWPATLVQPVGSPLSLECTVEGTSNPNLYWYRQAAGRGLQLLFYSVGIGQISSEVPQNLSASRPQDRQFILSSKKLLLSDSGFYLCAWSRGSYTGEQFFGPGTRLTVL.

The CDR3 is CASSHHRGDSGNTIYF. In nucleotides, the CDR3 is TGTGCCAGCAGCCACCACAGGGGGGACTCTGGAAACACCATATATTTT. The gene calls are TRBV7-9 and TRBJ1-3; 8 bases line up with TRBD1. This CDR3 is 16 amino acids long. J gave up 0 bases and V 5 bases, and 6 bases lay outside the gene matches. Per the germline V gene, CDR1 is SEHNR and CDR2 is FQNEAQ (reference sequence).

In this sample, this clone turned up a few times. The rearrangement links TRBV4-3 to TRBJ1-4; D may be TRBD1 (5 bases). V lost 0 bases and J lost 4, with 18 bases in between. This CDR3 has 18 amino acids. Germline V lookup: CDR1 LGHNA, CDR2 YSLEER. The CDR3 is CASSQDLGATANNEKLFF. In DNA form, the CDR3 reads TGCGCCAGCAGCCAAGATTTGGGTGCGACAGCAAATAATGAAAAACTGTTTTTT.

This clone was found a few times. The chain joins TRBV27 to TRBJ2-2; TRBD1 aligns across 9 bases. This CDR3 comprises 14 residues. Unmatched junction bases numbered 7, after V lost 7 bases and J lost 7 bases. CDR1 is MNHEY, CDR2 SMNVEV, per germline (reference sequence). The CDR3 is CASNLQGADGELFF. In DNA form, the CDR3 reads TGTGCCAGCAACCTACAGGGGGCAGACGGGGAGCTGTTTTTT.

This clone was detected only a few times. DNA of the CDR3: TGTGCCAGCAGTTTTGGGGCCTCAGGGGGCGTAGAGACCCAGTACTTC. As protein: CASSFGASGGVETQYF. This rearrangement joins TRBV28 to TRBJ2-5, with 8 bases fitting TRBD1. Germline V gives CDR1 MDHEN, CDR2 SYDVKM. V lost 3 bases to trimming and J lost 4 bases; unmatched junction nucleotides: 10. This CDR3 comprises 16 residues.

The CDR3 DNA follows: TGTGCTAGTGGTTTGAGCGGCAACACTGAAGCTTTCTTT. The encoded protein is CASGLSGNTEAFF. The chain links TRBV12-5 to TRBJ1-1; the D is unclear. This CDR3 region has 13 residues. CDR1 and CDR2 (germline): LGHNT, FRNRAP. V was trimmed by 2 bases and J by 2 bases, leaving 6 bases between them.

This chain connects TRBV19 to TRBJ2-1; 8 bases match TRBD1. The V segment lost 7 bases and the J segment 8 bases; nucleotides outside the gene matches: 16. The CDR3 is 16 residues long. Per the germline V gene, CDR1 is LNHDA and CDR2 is SQIVND (reference sequence). CDR3 in amino acids: CASTSGRGLSGDEQFF. For the CDR3, the DNA is TGTGCCAGTACCTCGGGCAGGGGGCTAAGTGGCGATGAGCAGTTCTTC.

This clone has only one observation. V gene TRBV27 combines with J gene TRBJ2-1; TRBD2 matches at 16 bases. Germline CDR1 and CDR2: MNHEY and SMNVEV (reference sequence). With V trimmed by 5 bases and J by 1 base, 8 bases remained unmatched. The CDR3 covers 19 residues. This CDR3 is CASSLGLAGGMGSYNEQFF. The DNA of the CDR3 is TGTGCCAGCAGTCTGGGACTAGCGGGAGGGATGGGGTCCTACAATGAGCAGTTCTTC.

This clone has just a few counts. The J gene is TRBJ2-3, the V gene TRBV5-1; 7 nucleotides match TRBD1. The germline gives CDR1 SGHRS, CDR2 YFSETQ. V shed 2 bases, J shed 3 bases, and the junction held 6 bases outside the gene matches. CDR3 length: 15 amino acids. This chain's CDR3 is CASSFRAGGTDTQYF. The CDR3 DNA reads TGCGCCAGCAGCTTCAGGGCAGGGGGAACAGATACGCAGTATTTT.